Listed here are 9 T cell receptor beta chains from one sample, sequenced in a study of PD-1 blockade in classical Hodgkin lymphoma. Every patient was affected by relapse after autologous stem cell transplantation, while exposure to brentuximab vedotin was not uniform. The table came from immunoSEQ multiplex PCR; TCRdb's copy has only in-frame clones and leaves some out. The repertoire holds 35,000 to 40,000 clones, 70% to 90% seen once, with 6.5% to 9.5% in the top ten. The material sequenced was peripheral blood mononuclear cells (PBMCs), taken before the second cycle of nivolumab. Receptors were obtained from a human donor with classical Hodgkin lymphoma.

This chain connects TRBV7-6 to TRBJ2-3; D might be TRBD2 (7 bases). The germline CDR1 and CDR2 sequences are SGHVS and FNYEAQ. The CDR3 has 15 residues. With 2 bases removed from V and 3 bases from J, the gap between germline ends came to 12 bases. CDR3 sequence (DNA): TGTGCCAGCAGCTTACTTGGGGGGGCAACAGATACGCAGTATTTT. This codes for CASSLLGGATDTQYF.

This sequence joins TRBV15 and TRBJ2-7; 7 positions agree with TRBD2. Germline assignment: CDR1 LNHNV and CDR2 YYDKDF (reference sequence). CDR3 size: 15 residues. Trimming at V came to 1 base and at J to 0 bases, leaving 3 bases not matched to a gene. CDR3 residues: CATSRGGRGSYEQYF. The CDR3 DNA reads as TGTGCCACCAGCAGAGGCGGGAGAGGCTCCTACGAGCAGTACTTC. Based on the CDR3 plus reference TRBV15 and TRBJ2-7, the full variable domain is DAMVIQNPRYQVTQFGKPVTLSCSQTLNHNVMYWYQQKSSQAPKLLFHYYDKDFNNEADTPDNFQSRRPNTSFCFLDIRSPGLGDTAMYLCATSRGGRGSYEQYFGPGTRLTVT.

The chain employs TRBV6-4 and TRBJ2-2; D ambiguous. Germline V gene data show CDR1 as MRHNA and CDR2 as SNTAGT. The V end lost 3 bases, the J end lost 5 bases, and 7 bases lay between the germline ends. The CDR3 consists of 13 residues. The CDR3 DNA is TGTGCCAGCAGTGAGGGTAGTACCGGGGAGCTGTTTTTT. This codes for CASSEGSTGELFF.

The J gene is TRBJ2-7, the V gene TRBV6-1; the D is unclear. V dropped 8 bases and J dropped 7 bases, with 12 bases sitting between them. The CDR3 has 11 residues. Germline CDR1 and CDR2: MNHNS and SASEGT. CDR3 region: CASQSPREQYF. For the CDR3, the DNA is TGTGCCAGCCAATCCCCGCGGGAGCAGTACTTC.

The chain carries TRBV5-1 and TRBJ1-4; no clear D gene. The CDR3 length is 14 residues. Germline V lookup: CDR1 SGHRS, CDR2 YFSETQ. V was trimmed by 3 bases and J by 8 bases, leaving 14 bases between them. The CDR3 DNA reads as TGCGCCAGCAGCTCCTCGGCAGCCGCCGAAAAACTGTTTTTT. This sequence encodes CASSSSAAAEKLFF.

V usage is TRBV6-5 and J usage is TRBJ1-1; D is uncertain. Germline loops: CDR1 MNHEY, CDR2 SVGAGI. This CDR3 contains 13 residues. V was pared by 7 bases and J by 4 bases, with 13 bases between. Here the CDR3 reads CASTQEDSTEAFF. CDR3 DNA: TGTGCCAGCACCCAGGAGGATAGCACTGAAGCTTTCTTT.

V gene TRBV5-5 combines with J gene TRBJ2-7; 8 bases map to TRBD1. V gave up 4 bases and J gave up 1 base; unmatched junction bases: 7. This CDR3 is built from 15 residues. Germline CDR1 SGHKS, CDR2 YYEKEE (reference sequence). In nucleotides, the CDR3 is TGTGCCAGCAGCGGACCGGGACAGGTTTCCTACGAGCAGTACTTC. It translates to CASSGPGQVSYEQYF.

The V and J genes are TRBV5-1 and TRBJ2-3; D possibly uses TRBD1 or TRBD2 (5 bases each). The CDR3 runs to 16 residues. V was shortened by 0 bases and J by 2 bases, with 13 bases between the two germline ends. In germline, CDR1 is SGHRS, CDR2 YFSETQ. The CDR3 loop is CASSLGVGTNTDTQYF. The DNA for the CDR3 is TGCGCCAGCAGCTTGGGGGTCGGGACCAACACAGATACGCAGTATTTT.

The V and J genes are TRBV27 and TRBJ2-1, with D perhaps matching TRBD1 (8 bases). This CDR3 is built from 20 residues. Per the germline V gene, CDR1 is MNHEY and CDR2 is SMNVEV (reference sequence). Deletions cut 2 bases from V and 8 bases from J, with 31 bases between. CDR3 coding DNA: TGTGCCAGCAGTTTAGCCGCAACAGGGGGGGAGACTAGCCTGGTCTATGAGCAGTTCTTC. The encoded protein is CASSLAATGGETSLVYEQFF.